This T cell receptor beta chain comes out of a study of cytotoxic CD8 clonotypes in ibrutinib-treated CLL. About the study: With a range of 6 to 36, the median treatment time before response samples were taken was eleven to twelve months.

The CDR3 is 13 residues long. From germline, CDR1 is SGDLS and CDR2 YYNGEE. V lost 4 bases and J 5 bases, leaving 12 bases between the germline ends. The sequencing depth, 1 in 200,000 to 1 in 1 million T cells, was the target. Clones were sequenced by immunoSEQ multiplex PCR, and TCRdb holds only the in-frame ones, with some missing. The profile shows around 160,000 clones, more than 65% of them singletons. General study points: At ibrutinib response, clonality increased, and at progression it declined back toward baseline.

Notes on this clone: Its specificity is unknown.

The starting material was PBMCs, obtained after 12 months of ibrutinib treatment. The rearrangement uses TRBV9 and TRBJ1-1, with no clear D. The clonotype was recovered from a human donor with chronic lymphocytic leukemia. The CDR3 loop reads CASSPRRVTEAFF. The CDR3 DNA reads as TGTGCCAGCAGCCCGAGGCGTGTTACTGAAGCTTTCTTT.